The 18 T cell receptor beta chains below come from one sample, sequenced in a study of healthy donors' naive CD4 and CD8 T cells. Starting from 500 ng of total RNA, TCR libraries were made with linear amplification. TCRdb fed the reads into MiXCR, producing one record per CDR3 protein. This table has about 180,000 distinct CDR3 sequences, nearly 75% appearing once. Sequencing used naive CD4+ and CD8+ T cells sorted from blood, pooled from several donors. These receptors originate from a pool of human donors in good health; the sample pools cells from several healthy donors.

This clonotype was found a few times. V usage is TRBV27 and J usage is TRBJ2-3, with a possible D match to TRBD2 (5 bases). Trimming pared 3 bases from V and 5 bases from J, leaving 15 bases between. The CDR3 has 15 residues. Germline V gene data show CDR1 as MNHEY and CDR2 as SMNVEV (reference sequence). CDR3 sequence: CASSFLVGVGDTQYF. The CDR3 DNA reads TGTGCCAGCAGTTTCCTGGTCGGGGTGGGAGATACGCAGTATTTT.

In this sample, this clonotype turned up once. The chain is built from TRBV19 and TRBJ1-5; D may be TRBD1 (5 bases). V was pared by 1 base and J by 6 bases, with 13 bases between. This CDR3 region has 15 residues. CDR1 is LNHDA and CDR2 is SQIVND in the germline V gene (reference sequence). The CDR3 DNA follows: TGTGCCAGTAGTATAGCCTCCAGGGATAGTCAGCCCCAGCATTTT. This sequence encodes CASSIASRDSQPQHF.

This chain connects TRBV27 to TRBJ1-2; D is unresolved. With 9 bases removed from V and 8 bases from J, the gap between germline ends came to 10 bases. The CDR3 has 10 residues. Germline-derived CDR1 and CDR2 are MNHEY and SMNVEV (reference sequence). The CDR3 spells CASPRGGYTF. The CDR3 region has the DNA TGTGCCAGTCCCCGAGGGGGCTACACCTTC.

In its sample, this clonotype was seen a few times. J is TRBJ2-7 and V is TRBV19, with D maybe TRBD1 (6 bases). The CDR3 is made up of 14 amino acids. Trimming pared 6 bases from V and 6 bases from J, leaving 18 bases between. The V gene's germline CDR1 is LNHDA and CDR2 SQIVND (reference sequence). This CDR3 is CASRDLDSRVEQYF. CDR3 coding DNA: TGTGCCAGTAGGGACCTGGACAGCCGGGTCGAGCAGTACTTC.

This chain links TRBV6-5 with TRBJ2-3; a possible D gene is TRBD2 (7 bases). This CDR3 is 16 amino acids long. Per the germline V gene, CDR1 is MNHEY and CDR2 is SVGAGI. The V gene lost 0 bases and the J gene lost 0 bases, with 10 bases spanning the gap. This CDR3 is CASSYSSGTSTDTQYF. CDR3 DNA sequence: TGTGCCAGCAGTTACTCGAGCGGGACAAGCACAGATACGCAGTATTTT.

This chain joins TRBV6-5 and TRBJ1-2; TRBD1 agrees at 7 bases. The CDR3 has 13 residues. The germline V gene has CDR1 MNHEY and CDR2 SVGAGI. V shed 5 bases and J 8 bases; nucleotides not matched to a gene: 8. Here the CDR3 DNA reads TGTGCCAGCAGTCCCCCACAGGGGAAAGGCTACACCTTC. Amino acids: CASSPPQGKGYTF.

The chain carries TRBV10-3 and TRBJ2-1, with 14 bases fitting TRBD2. Germline V CDR1 and CDR2: ENHRY, SYGVKD. With 3 bases clipped from V and 7 bases from J, the junction kept 11 bases outside the gene matches. The CDR3 spans 18 residues. CDR3 nucleotide sequence: TGTGCCATCAGTGACCCAGCCGGGACTAGCGGGAGAGCAAATGAGCAGTTCTTC. Translated, it gives CAISDPAGTSGRANEQFF.

V is TRBV2 and J is TRBJ1-3; the match to TRBD1 covers 7 bases. With V trimmed by 8 bases and J by 0 bases, 4 bases remained unmatched. Germline CDR1 SNHLY, CDR2 FYNNEI. This CDR3 is 14 amino acids long. CDR3 residues: CASGRDSSGNTIYF. CDR3 DNA sequence: TGTGCCAGCGGGAGGGACAGCTCTGGAAACACCATATATTTT.

The genes are TRBV18 and TRBJ2-7; D possibly corresponds to TRBD1 (6 bases). V lost 2 bases and J 5 bases, leaving 13 bases between the germline ends. The length of the CDR3 is 14 residues. Germline V gives CDR1 KGHSH, CDR2 LQKENI. In DNA form, the CDR3 reads TGTGCCAGCTCACCAACAGGGAGACCCCACGAGCAGTACTTC. This sequence encodes CASSPTGRPHEQYF. Supplemented by reference TRBV18 and TRBJ2-7, the full variable domain reads NAGVMQNPRHLVRRRGQEARLRCSPMKGHSHVYWYRQLPEEGLKFMVYLQKENIIDESGMPKERFSAEFPKEGPSILRIQQVVRGDSAAYFCASSPTGRPHEQYFGPGTRLTVT.

The rearrangement links TRBV29-1 to TRBJ1-4; TRBD1 might be the D (5 bases). Germline CDR1 is SQVTM and CDR2 is ANQGSEA. V gave up 6 bases and J gave up 8 bases, with 19 bases separating them. The CDR3 totals 14 residues. DNA of the CDR3: TGCAGCGTGCCCTCGGACATGGTTGGGGAAAAACTGTTTTTT. Amino acid sequence: CSVPSDMVGEKLFF. Looking up the rest from reference TRBV29-1 and TRBJ1-4 gives the full variable domain: SAVISQKPSRDICQRGTSLTIQCQVDSQVTMMFWYRQQPGQSLTLIATANQGSEATYESGFVIDKFPISRPNLTFSTLTVSNMSPEDSSIYLCSVPSDMVGEKLFFGSGTQLSVL.

In DNA, the CDR3 is TGTGCCAGCAGGAAGACAGGGATAAACTATGGCTACACCTTC. Translated, it gives CASRKTGINYGYTF. The rearrangement joins TRBV6-5 to TRBJ1-2, with 7 bases fitting TRBD1. This CDR3 is 14 amino acids long. Germline lookup yields CDR1 MNHEY and CDR2 SVGAGI. Unmatched junction bases numbered 6, after V lost 6 bases and J lost 2 bases.

This chain uses TRBV20-1 with TRBJ1-3; maybe TRBD1 (5 bases). CDR3 length: 14 amino acids. Germline values: CDR1 DFQATT, CDR2 SNEGSKA (reference sequence). The germline V and J ends were trimmed by 6 bases and 4 bases, with 16 bases remaining between them. The CDR3, as DNA: TGCAGTGCGATACGGGGGGACTCAGGAAACACCATATATTTT. Encoded protein: CSAIRGDSGNTIYF.

The chain has TRBV27 and TRBJ2-3; D is possibly TRBD1 (6 bases). Germline CDR1 is MNHEY and CDR2 is SMNVEV (reference sequence). Trimming stripped 3 bases from V and 2 bases from J, with 12 bases between. The CDR3 sequence is 15 residues long. CDR3 DNA: TGTGCCAGCAGTTTGGACAGACGCCTCACAGATACGCAGTATTTT. As protein: CASSLDRRLTDTQYF.

The table lists this clonotype with a count of one. The rearrangement uses TRBV5-6 and TRBJ1-2; D remains ambiguous. The germline V and J ends were trimmed by 1 base and 1 base, with 11 bases remaining between them. CDR3 length: 15 residues. Germline assignment: CDR1 SGHDT and CDR2 YYEEEE. The CDR3 coding sequence is TGTGCCAGCAGCTTGCGGATGTCCGATAACTATGGCTACACCTTC. It encodes CASSLRMSDNYGYTF.

J is TRBJ2-1 and V is TRBV2, with D possibly being TRBD1 or TRBD2 (5 bases each). The CDR3 has 15 residues. Germline V gene data show CDR1 as SNHLY and CDR2 as FYNNEI. Trimming removed 3 bases from V and 8 bases from J, with 17 bases in between. The CDR3 DNA reads as TGTGCCAGCAGTGAGGGAATGGGGGATGGGGATGAGCAGTTCTTC. It codes for CASSEGMGDGDEQFF.

The chain recombines TRBV6-6 with TRBJ2-7; perhaps TRBD1 as D (5 bases). Germline V gene lookup returns CDR1 MNHNY and CDR2 SVGAGI (reference sequence). The CDR3 has 14 amino acids. The V end lost 2 bases, the J end lost 4 bases, and 12 bases lay between the germline ends. The CDR3 here is CASSYRRVEYEQYF. The CDR3 nucleotides are TGTGCCAGCAGTTACCGCAGGGTCGAATACGAGCAGTACTTC.

This clonotype was seen a handful of times. This rearrangement joins TRBV29-1 to TRBJ1-2, with TRBD1 identical over 8 bases. V shed 3 bases and J 7 bases; nucleotides not matched to a gene: 22. The CDR3 runs to 18 residues. Germline values: CDR1 SQVTM, CDR2 ANQGSEA. Here the CDR3 DNA reads TGCAGCGTTGAGGCGTTCCGGACAGGGAAGAAAGGATCGGCTGGCTACACCTTC. Translating gives CSVEAFRTGKKGSAGYTF.

CDR3 bases: TGTGCCAGTAGTATTGGGGGTTACTCCTACAATGAGCAGTTCTTC. It is translated as CASSIGGYSYNEQFF. The rearrangement uses TRBV19 and TRBJ2-1, with D tentatively TRBD1 or TRBD2 (5 bases each). The germline V gene encodes CDR1 LNHDA and CDR2 SQIVND (reference sequence). The CDR3 extends over 15 amino acids. V dropped 3 bases and J dropped 0 bases, with 9 bases sitting between them.